A selection of T cell receptor beta chains follows, all from one sample in a study of response to subunit inactivated influenza vaccine. TCRdb reprocessed the RT-PCR reads with MiXCR, giving one entry per CDR3 protein. The sample yields 500,000 to 550,000 distinct CDR3 sequences, around a quarter seen once. The sample was also reused in another study, on T cells expressing NK-cell markers.

Sequencing used CD4+ T cells sorted from PBMCs, obtained roughly 12 days after vaccination. These TCRs come from a man in his forties or fifties who received an inactivated influenza vaccine. CDR3s include the opening cysteine and the closing phenylalanine or tryptophan. D genes are given only for firm matches. The size entry is marked missing in some rows and otherwise reads once, few, many or a size class.

>TRBV6-2/TRBV6-3|.|few|TRBJ2-7
TGTGCCAGCAGTTACTCGACCGGTTTCTACGAGCAGTACTTC
CASSYSTGFYEQYF
>TRBV4-1|.|.|TRBJ2-5
TGTTCCAGCAGCCAGTCCCAGCGGGCCCAAGAGACCCAGTACTTC
CSSSQSQRAQETQYF
>TRBV12-3/TRBV12-4|.|.|TRBJ1-5
TGTGCCAGCAGCTTACGAGGGGATGGTAATCAGCCCCAGCATTTT
CASSLRGDGNQPQHF
>TRBV11-2|.|few|TRBJ2-7
TGTGCCAGCAGCTCCCCGGGAAGAGGAGGGTTCCATATACTGCAGTACTTC
CASSSPGRGGFHILQYF
>TRBV29-1|.|few|TRBJ1-1
TGCAGCGTCGCCGACCCGAGGGCCGCTGAAGCTTTCTTT
CSVADPRAAEAFF
>TRBV28|TRBD1|.|TRBJ2-5
TGTGCCAGCAGTCCACCGGGACAGGGCGGGAGGACCCAGTACTTC
CASSPPGQGGRTQYF
>TRBV5-5|.|.|TRBJ1-1
TGTGCCAGCAGCTTGGTAGGCAAAACTGAAGCTTTCTTT
CASSLVGKTEAFF
>TRBV6-2/TRBV6-3|.|.|TRBJ1-2
TGTGCCAGCACAGCGGGAGCATCTAACTATGGCTACACCTTC
CASTAGASNYGYTF
>TRBV20-1|TRBD2|.|TRBJ2-5
TGCAGTTCATGGACTAGCAGCCAAGAGACCCAGTACTTC
CSSWTSSQETQYF
>TRBV29-1|.|few|TRBJ1-1
TGCAGCGTTGGGGGAGCGCCGAACACTGAAGCTTTCTTT
CSVGGAPNTEAFF
>TRBV12-3/TRBV12-4|TRBD2|.|TRBJ2-3
TGTGCCAGCAGGAGAGCGGGGGGGCCAAGAGATACGCAGTATTTT
CASRRAGGPRDTQYF
>TRBV7-9|.|few|TRBJ2-5
TGTGCCAGCAGCTTGATTTCAGGTGGAGGGGAGACCCAGTACTTC
CASSLISGGGETQYF
>TRBV29-1|.|few|TRBJ1-1
TGCAGCGTTGTTGTGAACACTGAAGCTTTCTTT
CSVVVNTEAFF
>TRBV12-3/TRBV12-4|.|few|TRBJ2-2
TGTGCCAGCATTTTAATTCCCGGGGAGCTGTTTTTT
CASILIPGELFF
>TRBV5-6|.|.|TRBJ2-2
TGTGCCAGCAGCCCCGCCGACACCGGGGAGCTGTTTTTT
CASSPADTGELFF
>TRBV28|TRBD1|.|TRBJ1-2
TGTGCCAGCCGACCAGGGGGCCCGGGCTATGGCTACACCTTC
CASRPGGPGYGYTF
>TRBV12-3/TRBV12-4|TRBD2|.|TRBJ2-7
TGTGCCAGCAGTTTTAAAGGGACTAGCGGCTCCTACGAGCAGTACTTC
CASSFKGTSGSYEQYF
>TRBV29-1|TRBD2|few|TRBJ2-3
TGCAGCGTTGCGGGACTAGCGGGAGTCGTGGATACGCAGTATTTT
CSVAGLAGVVDTQYF